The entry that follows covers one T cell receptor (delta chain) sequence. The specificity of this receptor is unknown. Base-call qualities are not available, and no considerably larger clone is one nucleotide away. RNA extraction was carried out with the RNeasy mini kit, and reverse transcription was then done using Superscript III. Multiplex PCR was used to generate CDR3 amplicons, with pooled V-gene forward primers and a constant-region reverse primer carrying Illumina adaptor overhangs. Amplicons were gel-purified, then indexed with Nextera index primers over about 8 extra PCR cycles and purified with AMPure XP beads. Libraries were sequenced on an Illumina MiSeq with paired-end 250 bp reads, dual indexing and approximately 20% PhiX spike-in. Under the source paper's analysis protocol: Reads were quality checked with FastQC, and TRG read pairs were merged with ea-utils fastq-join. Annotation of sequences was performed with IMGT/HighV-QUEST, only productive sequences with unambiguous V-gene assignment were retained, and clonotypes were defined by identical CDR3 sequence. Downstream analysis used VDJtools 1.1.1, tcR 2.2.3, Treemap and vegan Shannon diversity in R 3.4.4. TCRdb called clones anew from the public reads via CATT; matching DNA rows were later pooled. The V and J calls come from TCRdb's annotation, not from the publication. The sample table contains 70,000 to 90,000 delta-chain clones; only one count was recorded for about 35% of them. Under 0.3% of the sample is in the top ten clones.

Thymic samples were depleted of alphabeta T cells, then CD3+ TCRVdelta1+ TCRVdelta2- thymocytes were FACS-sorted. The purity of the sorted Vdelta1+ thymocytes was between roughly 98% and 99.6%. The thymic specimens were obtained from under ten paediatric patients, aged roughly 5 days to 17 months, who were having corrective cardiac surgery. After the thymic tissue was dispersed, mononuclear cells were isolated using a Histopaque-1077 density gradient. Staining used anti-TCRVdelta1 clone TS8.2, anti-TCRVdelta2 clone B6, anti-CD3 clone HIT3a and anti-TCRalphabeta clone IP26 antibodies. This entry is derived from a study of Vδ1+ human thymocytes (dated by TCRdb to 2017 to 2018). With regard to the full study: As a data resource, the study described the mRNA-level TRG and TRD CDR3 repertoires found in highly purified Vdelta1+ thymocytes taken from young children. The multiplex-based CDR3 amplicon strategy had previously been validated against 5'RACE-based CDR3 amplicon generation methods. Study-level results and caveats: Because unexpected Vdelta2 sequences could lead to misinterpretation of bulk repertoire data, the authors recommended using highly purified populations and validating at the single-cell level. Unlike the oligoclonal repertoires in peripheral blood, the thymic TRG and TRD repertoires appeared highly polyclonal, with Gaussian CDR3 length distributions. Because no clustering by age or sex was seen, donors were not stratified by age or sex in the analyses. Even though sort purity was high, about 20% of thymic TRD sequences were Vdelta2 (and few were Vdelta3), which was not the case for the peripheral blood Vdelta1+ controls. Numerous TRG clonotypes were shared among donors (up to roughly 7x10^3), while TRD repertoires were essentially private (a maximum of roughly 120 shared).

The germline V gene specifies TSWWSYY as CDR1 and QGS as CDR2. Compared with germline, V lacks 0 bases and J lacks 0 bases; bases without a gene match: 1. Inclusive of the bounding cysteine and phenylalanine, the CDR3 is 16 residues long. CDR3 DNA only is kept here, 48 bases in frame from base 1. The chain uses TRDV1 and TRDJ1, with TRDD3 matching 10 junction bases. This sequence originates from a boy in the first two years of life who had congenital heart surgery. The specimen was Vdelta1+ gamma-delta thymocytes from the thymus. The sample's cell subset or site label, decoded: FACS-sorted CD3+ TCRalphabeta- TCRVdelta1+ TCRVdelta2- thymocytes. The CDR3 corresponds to CALGELTGGYTDKLIF. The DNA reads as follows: TGTGCTCTTGGGGAACTCACTGGGGGATACACCGATAAACTCATCTTT.